The T cell receptor beta chain described here comes from a study of early T cells in non-severe SARS-CoV-2 infection. Trimming pared 2 bases from V and 2 bases from J, leaving 22 bases between. The CDR3 has 19 amino acids. Germline V gives CDR1 SGHAT, CDR2 FQNNGV. TCRdb re-analysed the 5' RACE reads in MiXCR, keeping a single row per CDR3 protein. This table has roughly 100,000 distinct CDR3 sequences, around 12% appearing once. This TCR was recovered from an adult who was a healthcare worker with PCR-confirmed SARS-CoV-2 infection or an uninfected control (not recorded which). The rearrangement links TRBV11-2 to TRBJ2-1, with no clear D. Specimen: whole blood. The CDR3 region has the DNA TGTGCCAGCAGCTTATACCCCAGTATCACGGAGAGGCCCTACAATGAGCAGTTCTTC. Its translation: CASSLYPSITERPYNEQFF.